Listed below are T cell receptor beta chains from one sample, sequenced in a study of regulatory T cells in long-lasting Graves disease. TCRdb passed the multiplex PCR reads through MiXCR, listing each CDR3 protein once. The sample holds around 320,000 distinct CDR3 sequences, about a sixth seen once. This sample was shared with a second study, whose subject was T cells in Graves' hyperthyroidism and ophthalmopathy.

The sequenced sample was peripheral blood mononuclear cells (PBMCs), obtained at new diagnosis, from a patient treated with antithyroid drugs. These receptors were taken from a man in his forties with Graves disease. CDR3s include the opening cysteine and the closing phenylalanine or tryptophan. A D gene is named only where the DNA matches it firmly. Clone size is shown for a subset of rows, as once, few, many or a class of expanded clone.

d_gene: TRBD2
v_gene: TRBV18
j_gene: TRBJ2-7
abundance: NA
CDR3nt: TGTGCCAGCTCACCACCATCCGGGACTAGCCTATCCTACGAGCAGTACTTC
CDR3aa: CASSPPSGTSLSYEQYF

d_gene: TRBD1
v_gene: TRBV27
j_gene: TRBJ1-3
abundance: NA
CDR3nt: TGTGCCAGCAGTTTCTCGACAGGGCCGCTCGGGGGAAACACCATATATTTT
CDR3aa: CASSFSTGPLGGNTIYF

d_gene: NA
v_gene: TRBV6-1
j_gene: TRBJ1-5
abundance: NA
CDR3nt: TGTGCCAGCAGTCCTGGGCTATGGACCCTCCAGCATTTT
CDR3aa: CASSPGLWTLQHF

d_gene: TRBD2
v_gene: TRBV12-3/TRBV12-4
j_gene: TRBJ2-5
abundance: many
CDR3nt: TGTGCCAGCAGTTTTTCGGCGGGGGGAGAGACCCAGTACTTC
CDR3aa: CASSFSAGGETQYF

d_gene: NA
v_gene: TRBV12-3/TRBV12-4
j_gene: TRBJ2-5
abundance: many
CDR3nt: TGTGCCAGCAGTTCGAATAGCATCGAAGAGACCCAGTACTTC
CDR3aa: CASSSNSIEETQYF

d_gene: NA
v_gene: TRBV18
j_gene: TRBJ2-7
abundance: many
CDR3nt: TGTGCCAGCTCACCAGGTAATCACCACGAGCAGTACTTC
CDR3aa: CASSPGNHHEQYF

d_gene: NA
v_gene: TRBV6-1
j_gene: TRBJ2-7
abundance: many
CDR3nt: TGTGCCAATTCCGTGGACAACCTCTACGAGCAGTACTTC
CDR3aa: CANSVDNLYEQYF

d_gene: NA
v_gene: TRBV28
j_gene: TRBJ1-2
abundance: NA
CDR3nt: TGTGCCAGCAGTTTATCAGGACTAGGGCGGCCAGGGATTGCCGTTGACTATGGCTACACCTTC
CDR3aa: CASSLSGLGRPGIAVDYGYTF

d_gene: NA
v_gene: TRBV6-1
j_gene: TRBJ1-6
abundance: once
CDR3nt: TGTGCCAGCAGACCCCCGACGATGGGGATTAATTCACCCCTCCACTTT
CDR3aa: CASRPPTMGINSPLHF

d_gene: NA
v_gene: TRBV19
j_gene: TRBJ1-1
abundance: many
CDR3nt: TGTGCCAGTAACCCTCTAACCCAGGGGAACACTGAAGCTTTCTTT
CDR3aa: CASNPLTQGNTEAFF

d_gene: TRBD1
v_gene: TRBV20-1
j_gene: TRBJ1-5
abundance: many
CDR3nt: TGCAGTGCTAGAGATAGGAGGGACAGGGGGGGCAGGAGCAATCAGCCCCAGCATTTT
CDR3aa: CSARDRRDRGGRSNQPQHF

d_gene: TRBD1
v_gene: TRBV7-6
j_gene: TRBJ1-1
abundance: many
CDR3nt: TGTGCCAGCAGCTCGCTGACAGGGGTGGTAGGAGCTTTCTTT
CDR3aa: CASSSLTGVVGAFF

d_gene: TRBD1
v_gene: TRBV20-1
j_gene: TRBJ1-5
abundance: few
CDR3nt: TGCAGTGCTTCTCTCTCGACAGGGGGCAGTCAGCCCCAGCATTTT
CDR3aa: CSASLSTGGSQPQHF

d_gene: NA
v_gene: TRBV10-3
j_gene: TRBJ1-2
abundance: NA
CDR3nt: TGTGCCAGCAGCTACTGGGACGTTGATGGCTACACCTTC
CDR3aa: CASSYWDVDGYTF

d_gene: NA
v_gene: TRBV20-1
j_gene: TRBJ2-3
abundance: many
CDR3nt: TGCAGTGCCCCGCGGGGTGATGGCACAGATACGCAGTATTTT
CDR3aa: CSAPRGDGTDTQYF

d_gene: TRBD2
v_gene: TRBV28
j_gene: TRBJ2-1
abundance: NA
CDR3nt: TGTGCCAGCAGCTGGGGGGGAGTGGGTAATGAGCAGTTCTTC
CDR3aa: CASSWGGVGNEQFF

d_gene: NA
v_gene: TRBV28
j_gene: TRBJ1-5
abundance: many
CDR3nt: TGTGCCAGCAGTTTTCCAAAGTTTTCGGGCAATCAGCCCCAGCATTTT
CDR3aa: CASSFPKFSGNQPQHF

d_gene: TRBD1
v_gene: TRBV9
j_gene: TRBJ2-2
abundance: many
CDR3nt: TGTGCCAGCAGTCCCGAGGGGCTGACAGGGGCCGGGGAGCTGTTTTTT
CDR3aa: CASSPEGLTGAGELFF

d_gene: NA
v_gene: TRBV20-1
j_gene: TRBJ2-2
abundance: many
CDR3nt: TGCAGTGTACAGGGCATAGCGGCCGGGGAGCTGTTTTTT
CDR3aa: CSVQGIAAGELFF

d_gene: NA
v_gene: TRBV7-2
j_gene: TRBJ1-6
abundance: many
CDR3nt: TGTGCCAGCAGCTTAGATCCCACAGGTCGGAATTCACCCCTCCACTTT
CDR3aa: CASSLDPTGRNSPLHF

d_gene: NA
v_gene: TRBV7-2
j_gene: TRBJ1-1
abundance: once
CDR3nt: TGTGCCAGCAGCTTTGGGACCTACAACACTGAAGCTTTCTTT
CDR3aa: CASSFGTYNTEAFF

d_gene: TRBD2
v_gene: TRBV19
j_gene: TRBJ2-2
abundance: many
CDR3nt: TGTGCCAGTAGTGACACGGGAACCTGGACAGCCGGGACTAGCGGATACGCGAACACCGGGGAGCTGTTTTTT
CDR3aa: CASSDTGTWTAGTSGYANTGELFF

d_gene: NA
v_gene: TRBV2
j_gene: TRBJ2-2
abundance: few
CDR3nt: TGTGCCAGCAGTGTAACGGAGGGAACCACCGGGGAGCTGTTTTTT
CDR3aa: CASSVTEGTTGELFF

d_gene: NA
v_gene: TRBV28
j_gene: TRBJ2-3
abundance: NA
CDR3nt: TGTGCCAGCAGTTGGGGGTTGGGGGACACAGATACGCAGTATTTT
CDR3aa: CASSWGLGDTDTQYF

d_gene: NA
v_gene: TRBV19
j_gene: TRBJ1-5
abundance: NA
CDR3nt: TGTGCCAGTAGGACCGGGGGTCGTGGGAATCAGCCCCAGCATTTT
CDR3aa: CASRTGGRGNQPQHF

d_gene: NA
v_gene: TRBV7-2
j_gene: TRBJ1-5
abundance: many
CDR3nt: TGTGCCAGCAGTTCCGCCGTCCTCAATCAGCCCCAGCATTTT
CDR3aa: CASSSAVLNQPQHF

d_gene: TRBD1
v_gene: TRBV9
j_gene: TRBJ1-2
abundance: NA
CDR3nt: TGTGCCAGCAGACCTGCTACAGGGGCTTATGGCTACACCTTC
CDR3aa: CASRPATGAYGYTF

d_gene: TRBD2
v_gene: TRBV19
j_gene: TRBJ2-1
abundance: NA
CDR3nt: TGTGCCAGTATTCGTAGCGGGGGGTTCTACAATGAGCGGTTCTTC
CDR3aa: CASIRSGGFYNERFF

d_gene: NA
v_gene: TRBV4-1
j_gene: TRBJ1-1
abundance: many
CDR3nt: TGCGCCAGCAGCGGCGAGAACACTGAAGCTTTCTTT
CDR3aa: CASSGENTEAFF

d_gene: NA
v_gene: TRBV14
j_gene: TRBJ2-5
abundance: NA
CDR3nt: TGTGTCAGCAGCCTCCGACGTGAGACCCAGTACTTC
CDR3aa: CVSSLRRETQYF

d_gene: TRBD2
v_gene: TRBV3-1
j_gene: TRBJ2-5
abundance: few
CDR3nt: TGTGCCAGCAGCCATGGAGGCGGGGGGGCCGGAGAGACCCAGTACTTC
CDR3aa: CASSHGGGGAGETQYF

d_gene: TRBD2
v_gene: TRBV6-5
j_gene: TRBJ2-6
abundance: NA
CDR3nt: TGTGCCAGCAGTTACTCGAACGGGGGGGCCTCTGGGGCCAACGTCCTGACTTTC
CDR3aa: CASSYSNGGASGANVLTF

d_gene: TRBD2
v_gene: TRBV27
j_gene: TRBJ2-5
abundance: many
CDR3nt: TGTGCCAGCAGTCCCGGACTAGCGGGGGGCCGGGAGACCCAGTACTTC
CDR3aa: CASSPGLAGGRETQYF

d_gene: NA
v_gene: TRBV11-2
j_gene: TRBJ2-3
abundance: many
CDR3nt: TGTGCCAGCAGCTCCAGGGTTTCTGGCACAGATACGCAGTATTTT
CDR3aa: CASSSRVSGTDTQYF

d_gene: TRBD2
v_gene: TRBV7-6
j_gene: TRBJ2-5
abundance: NA
CDR3nt: TGTGCCAGCAGCCTGGGGCGGGGGGGGCAAGAGACCCAGTACTTC
CDR3aa: CASSLGRGGQETQYF

d_gene: TRBD2
v_gene: TRBV3-1
j_gene: TRBJ2-3
abundance: many
CDR3nt: TGTGCCAGCAGCCAACACGCGGGGGTCACGCAGTATTTT
CDR3aa: CASSQHAGVTQYF

d_gene: NA
v_gene: TRBV28
j_gene: TRBJ2-3
abundance: many
CDR3nt: TGTGCCAGCAGCCCGGGACTGGTCCCGGGTACGCAGTATTTT
CDR3aa: CASSPGLVPGTQYF